This entry lists 26 T cell receptor beta chains sequenced from one sample in a study of shared clonotypes between healthy human individuals. Naive CD8 isolation took CD45RO-negative cells positively selected for CCR7 and excluded terminally differentiated effector memory CD45RA+ cells. The assay was immunoSEQ multiplex PCR, and TCRdb's table has in-frame clones only and misses some. This sample yields around 2,100,000 clones, of which around 96% are seen a single time; approximately 1% belongs to the top ten. Sequenced material: naive CD8+ T cells sorted from blood. The receptors originated from a man aged 18 to 30 in good health.

The chain is built from TRBV5-6 and TRBJ2-5, with D unclear. The CDR3 has 18 residues. The V and J ends lost 6 bases and 1 base respectively, with 25 bases between them. From germline, CDR1 is SGHDT and CDR2 YYEEEE. The DNA of the CDR3 is TGTGCCAGCAACCTATTAAAGGCCGAAGAATTGTTCCAAGAGACCCAGTACTTC. As protein: CASNLLKAEELFQETQYF.

The chain joins TRBV4-3 to TRBJ2-7, with D uncertain. The germline V and J ends were trimmed by 3 bases and 4 bases, with 13 bases remaining between them. The CDR3 spans 14 residues. Germline CDR1 reads LGHNA; CDR2 reads YSLEER. CDR3 residues: CASSQEPDGYEQYF. The CDR3 coding sequence is TGCGCCAGCAGCCAGGAACCGGACGGGTACGAGCAGTACTTC.

The chain carries TRBV29-1 and TRBJ2-7, with 8 nucleotides matching TRBD1. In germline, CDR1 is SQVTM, CDR2 ANQGSEA. J lost 3 bases, V lost 4 bases, and 5 bases had no gene match. This CDR3 has 13 residues. The CDR3 region has the DNA TGCAGCGTTGCCGTGACAGGGGACTACGAGCAGTACTTC. As protein: CSVAVTGDYEQYF.

The V call is TRBV9, the J call TRBJ2-1; TRBD2 matches 7 bases. Losses at the gene ends were 4 bases for V and 7 bases for J; bases not matched to a gene: 5. This CDR3 spans 13 amino acids. Per germline, CDR1 SGDLS and CDR2 YYNGEE. CDR3 in amino acids: CASSPFGGNEQFF. The CDR3 coding sequence is TGTGCCAGCAGCCCCTTCGGGGGGAATGAGCAGTTCTTC. The variable domain in full, with the rest retrieved from reference TRBV9 and TRBJ2-1, is DSGVTQTPKHLITATGQRVTLRCSPRSGDLSVYWYQQSLDQGLQFLIQYYNGEERAKGNILERFSAQQFPDLHSELNLSSLELGDSALYFCASSPFGGNEQFFGPGTRLTVL.

This clone has just one count. The chain uses TRBV2 and TRBJ1-6; TRBD1 agrees at 7 bases. CDR3 length: 15 residues. V lost 7 bases, J lost 4 bases, and 7 bases stayed unmatched. Germline V gives CDR1 SNHLY, CDR2 FYNNEI. CDR3 protein: CASTRGTAYNSPLHF. DNA for the CDR3: TGTGCCAGCACCAGAGGGACAGCATATAATTCACCCCTCCACTTT.

The gene calls are TRBV2 and TRBJ1-3, with D unclear. Germline-derived CDR1 and CDR2 are SNHLY and FYNNEI. This CDR3 is 13 amino acids long. The ends were cut back, 7 bases at V and 4 bases at J, with 11 bases in the middle. The CDR3 loop is CASMIGEGNTIYF. The CDR3, as DNA: TGTGCCAGCATGATCGGGGAGGGAAACACCATATATTTT.

The rearrangement joins TRBV29-1 to TRBJ2-1; tentative D call: TRBD2 (6 bases). This CDR3 comprises 15 residues. Germline values: CDR1 SQVTM, CDR2 ANQGSEA. In DNA, the CDR3 is TGCAGTGCTGAGATGGGGACTCAAGCCTACAATGAGCAGTTCTTC. This encodes CSAEMGTQAYNEQFF.

The chain uses TRBV5-8 and TRBJ1-1; 7 bases fit TRBD1. V shed 4 bases, J shed 8 bases, and the junction held 11 bases outside the gene matches. In germline, CDR1 is SGHTS, CDR2 YDEGEE. The CDR3 is 14 residues long. CDR3 DNA sequence: TGTGCCAGCAGCCCCCAGGGGGTCGTCGCGGAAGCTTTCTTT. Its translation is CASSPQGVVAEAFF.

The rearrangement uses TRBV28 and TRBJ2-7; D tentatively reads TRBD1 or TRBD2 (5 bases each). Deletions cut 3 bases from V and 3 bases from J, with 21 bases between. The germline V gene encodes CDR1 MDHEN and CDR2 SYDVKM. CDR3 length equals 17 residues. CDR3 loop: CASSFRILRDLLYEQYF. In nucleotides, the CDR3 is TGTGCCAGCAGTTTTCGGATTCTTAGGGACCTTCTCTACGAGCAGTACTTC.

Concerning this clone itself: The sample contains more than one DNA sequence encoding this CDR3. The chain links TRBV2 to TRBJ2-7; no definite D call. Germline-derived CDR1 and CDR2 are SNHLY and FYNNEI. Trimming stripped 3 bases from V and 5 bases from J, with 5 bases between. The CDR3 spans 11 residues. The CDR3 bases are TGTGCCAGCAGTGAGAGCCACGAGCAGTACTTC. Translation: CASSESHEQYF. Together with reference TRBV2 and TRBJ2-7, the CDR3 gives the full variable domain: EPEVTQTPSHQVTQMGQEVILRCVPISNHLYFYWYRQILGQKVEFLVSFYNNEISEKSEIFDDQFSVERPDGSNFTLKIRSTKLEDSAMYFCASSESHEQYFGPGTRLTVT.

To note about this clone: A far larger clone is only one base removed, so a read error is likely. The J gene is TRBJ2-7, the V gene TRBV27; possible D gene TRBD2, 7 bases. The germline V gene has CDR1 MNHEY and CDR2 SMNVEV (reference sequence). V lost 5 bases to trimming and J lost 6 bases, with 17 bases between them. The CDR3 totals 14 residues. CDR3 protein: CASSHRGAICEQYF. DNA of the CDR3: TGTGCCAGCAGTCATCGGGGGGCGATCTGCGAGCAGTACTTC.

J is TRBJ1-2 and V is TRBV19, with 8 bases fitting TRBD1. After removal of 3 bases from V and 9 bases from J, the junction contained 6 bases not matched to a gene. The CDR3 length is 13 residues. Germline-derived CDR1 and CDR2 are LNHDA and SQIVND (reference sequence). Here the CDR3 DNA reads TGTGCCAGTAGTATGGGACAGGCTAACAGCTACACCTTC. Protein product: CASSMGQANSYTF.

The chain couples TRBV27 to TRBJ1-6; D is perhaps TRBD1 (5 bases). The V gene's germline CDR1 is MNHEY and CDR2 SMNVEV (reference sequence). The germline V and J ends were trimmed by 2 bases and 12 bases, with 8 bases remaining between them. The CDR3 consists of 12 residues. The CDR3 sequence: CASSLERGPLHF. The CDR3 DNA follows: TGTGCCAGCAGTTTAGAGAGGGGACCCCTCCACTTT.

The genes are TRBV4-1 and TRBJ2-5, with D unclear. The CDR3 is 15 residues long. V lost 2 bases, J lost 1 base, and 11 bases lay in between. Germline CDR1 is MGHRA and CDR2 is YSYEKL. CDR3 sequence (DNA): TGCGCCAGCAGCCAACGAGAAGGATCCCAAGAGACCCAGTACTTC. Its protein product is CASSQREGSQETQYF.

A single count supports this clone. V gene TRBV7-2 combines with J gene TRBJ2-5, with a possible D match to TRBD2 (6 bases). This CDR3 has 16 amino acids. V shed 1 base and J shed 3 bases, with 15 bases lying between them. Germline V gives CDR1 SGHTA, CDR2 FQGNSA. CDR3 in amino acids: CASSLVFLAFEETQYF. The CDR3 DNA follows: TGTGCCAGCAGCTTAGTCTTCCTAGCGTTCGAAGAGACCCAGTACTTC.

The gene calls are TRBV27 and TRBJ2-4, with 7 bases that match TRBD2. The V gene end was trimmed by 5 bases and the J gene end by 1 base; junction bases not matched to a gene: 8. CDR1 and CDR2 (germline): MNHEY, SMNVEV (reference sequence). The CDR3 runs 16 residues. In DNA form, the CDR3 reads TGTGCCAGCAGTCTCGGCGGGGGAACGGCCAAAAACATTCAGTACTTC. This gives the protein CASSLGGGTAKNIQYF.

This rearrangement joins TRBV13 to TRBJ2-3, with 7 bases that match TRBD2. The CDR3 is made up of 15 amino acids. Germline V gene sequence: CDR1 PRHDT, CDR2 FYEKMQ (reference sequence). Germline trimming cut 5 bases from V and 1 base from J; bases unmatched to any gene: 6. CDR3 sequence reads: CASSPSRGGTDTQYF. As DNA, the CDR3 is TGTGCCAGCAGCCCCAGTCGGGGGGGCACAGATACGCAGTATTTT.

This clone appeared a single time. This chain uses TRBV9 with TRBJ1-1, with TRBD1 matching over 8 bases. J lost 0 bases, V lost 3 bases, and 4 bases had no gene match. CDR3 length equals 15 residues. CDR1 and CDR2 (germline): SGDLS, YYNGEE. In nucleotides, the CDR3 is TGTGCCAGCAGCGCTGACAGGGGTTTGAACACTGAAGCTTTCTTT. It is translated as CASSADRGLNTEAFF.

The chain uses TRBV29-1 and TRBJ2-7, with TRBD2 matching over 9 bases. Germline trimming cut 3 bases from V and 2 bases from J; bases unmatched to any gene: 5. The CDR3 length is 14 residues. Germline lookup yields CDR1 SQVTM and CDR2 ANQGSEA. The CDR3: CSVEGASGTYEQYF. DNA of the CDR3: TGCAGCGTTGAGGGGGCTAGCGGGACCTACGAGCAGTACTTC.

This clone has a single count. V and J are TRBV7-8 and TRBJ2-7; possible D gene TRBD1, 6 bases. Per germline, CDR1 SGHVS and CDR2 FQNEAQ. V gave up 5 bases and J gave up 7 bases, with 15 bases separating them. The CDR3 spans 13 residues. The CDR3 is CASSQTGPVEQYF. The CDR3, as DNA: TGTGCCAGCAGCCAGACAGGCCCCGTGGAGCAGTACTTC.

This clone was seen only once. J is TRBJ2-7 and V is TRBV25-1; 11 bases align to TRBD1. V lost 10 bases to trimming and J lost 4 bases; unmatched junction nucleotides: 3. CDR1 is MGHDK, CDR2 SYGVNS, per germline. The length of the CDR3 is 12 residues. CDR3 residues: CATGTGGYEQYF. The CDR3 coding sequence is TGTGCCACCGGGACAGGGGGATACGAGCAGTACTTC.

In regard to this clone: This sample also contains other DNA sequences that code for the same CDR3. V is TRBV27 and J is TRBJ1-6; D remains ambiguous. V was trimmed by 6 bases and J by 7 bases, leaving 13 bases between them. Germline V gives CDR1 MNHEY, CDR2 SMNVEV (reference sequence). This CDR3 has 14 residues. The CDR3 DNA sequence: TGTGCCAGCAGGATTGACATGTACAATTCACCCCTCCACTTT. Protein product: CASRIDMYNSPLHF.

Only one count was recorded for this clone. The rearrangement uses TRBV30 and TRBJ1-4, with a tentative D call TRBD1 (6 bases). The CDR3 spans 13 residues. CDR1 GTSNPN and CDR2 SVGIG come from the germline V gene (reference sequence). V was trimmed by 6 bases and J by 8 bases, leaving 16 bases between them. CDR3 amino acids: CACEGGSAEKLFF. Written as DNA, the CDR3 is TGTGCCTGCGAGGGGGGGTCCGCCGAAAAACTGTTTTTT.

This clone was detected only a few times. The rearrangement links TRBV4-2 to TRBJ2-2; a weak D match, TRBD1 (5 bases). The CDR3 extends over 18 amino acids. V was clipped by 2 bases and J by 4 bases, with 20 bases between them. CDR1 and CDR2 from the germline V gene are LGHNA and YNFKEQ. CDR3: CASSQSVLGPATTGELFF. The CDR3 coding sequence is TGTGCCAGCAGCCAATCCGTCCTGGGGCCAGCAACCACCGGGGAGCTGTTTTTT.

V usage is TRBV6-5 and J usage is TRBJ2-7, with a weak D call TRBD1 (5 bases). This CDR3 comprises 14 residues. The ends were cut back, 0 bases at V and 5 bases at J, with 11 bases in the middle. CDR1 and CDR2 from the germline V gene are MNHEY and SVGAGI. The CDR3 DNA follows: TGTGCCAGCAGTTACTCGAGCCAGGGCGACGAGCAGTACTTC. It is translated as CASSYSSQGDEQYF.

This chain links TRBV10-2 with TRBJ2-7, with D possibly matching TRBD2 (5 bases). V dropped 3 bases and J dropped 1 base, with 10 bases sitting between them. Germline V gene data show CDR1 as WSHSY and CDR2 as SAAADI. The CDR3 has 14 amino acids. For the CDR3, the DNA is TGCGCCAGCAGTGACTCTCGCGGGTCCTACGAGCAGTACTTC. Translated: CASSDSRGSYEQYF.